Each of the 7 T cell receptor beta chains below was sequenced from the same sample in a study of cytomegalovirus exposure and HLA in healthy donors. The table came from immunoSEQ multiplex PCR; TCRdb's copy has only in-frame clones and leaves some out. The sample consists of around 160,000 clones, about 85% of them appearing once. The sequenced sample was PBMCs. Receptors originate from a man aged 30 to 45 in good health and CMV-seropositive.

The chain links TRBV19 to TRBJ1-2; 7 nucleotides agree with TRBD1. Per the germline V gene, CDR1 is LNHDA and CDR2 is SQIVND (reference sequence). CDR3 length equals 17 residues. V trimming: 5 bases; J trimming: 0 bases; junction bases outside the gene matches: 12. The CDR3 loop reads CASSLAHRDSSNYGYTF. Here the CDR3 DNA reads TGTGCCAGTAGTCTCGCTCACCGGGACAGTTCTAACTATGGCTACACCTTC.

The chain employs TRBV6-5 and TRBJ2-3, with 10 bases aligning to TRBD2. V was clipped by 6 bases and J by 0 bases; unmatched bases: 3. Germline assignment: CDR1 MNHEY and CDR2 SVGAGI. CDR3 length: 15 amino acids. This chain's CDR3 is CASRPSGGSTDTQYF. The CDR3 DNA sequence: TGTGCCAGCAGGCCTAGCGGGGGAAGCACAGATACGCAGTATTTT.

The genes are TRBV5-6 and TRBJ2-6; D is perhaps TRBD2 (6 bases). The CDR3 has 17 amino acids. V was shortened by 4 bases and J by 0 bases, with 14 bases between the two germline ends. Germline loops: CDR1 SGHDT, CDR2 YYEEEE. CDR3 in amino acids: CASSAGLYNSGANVLTF. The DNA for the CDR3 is TGTGCCAGCAGCGCGGGGCTATACAACTCTGGGGCCAACGTCCTGACTTTC.

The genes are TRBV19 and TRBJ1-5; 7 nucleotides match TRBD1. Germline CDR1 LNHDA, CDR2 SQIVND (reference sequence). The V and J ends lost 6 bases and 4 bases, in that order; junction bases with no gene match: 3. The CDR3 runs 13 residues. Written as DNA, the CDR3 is TGTGCCAGTAGCGACAGGGCAAATCAGCCCCAGCATTTT. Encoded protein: CASSDRANQPQHF.

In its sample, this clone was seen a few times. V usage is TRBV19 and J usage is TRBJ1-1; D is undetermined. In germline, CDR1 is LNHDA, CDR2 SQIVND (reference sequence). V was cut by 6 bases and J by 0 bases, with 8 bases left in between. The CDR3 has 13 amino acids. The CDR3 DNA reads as TGTGCCAGTAGCGCAGGCCTGAACACTGAAGCTTTCTTT. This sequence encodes CASSAGLNTEAFF.

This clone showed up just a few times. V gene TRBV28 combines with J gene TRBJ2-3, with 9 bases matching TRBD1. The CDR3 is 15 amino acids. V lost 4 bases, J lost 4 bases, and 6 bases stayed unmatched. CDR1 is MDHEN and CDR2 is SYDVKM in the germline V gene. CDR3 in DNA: TGTGCCAGCAGTTCACGACAGGGGGGGGCAGATACGCAGTATTTT. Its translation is CASSSRQGGADTQYF.

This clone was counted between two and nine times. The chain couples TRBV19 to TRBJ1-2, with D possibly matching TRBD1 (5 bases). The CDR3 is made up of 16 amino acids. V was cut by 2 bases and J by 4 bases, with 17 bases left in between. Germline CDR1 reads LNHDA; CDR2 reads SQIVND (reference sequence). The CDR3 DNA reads TGTGCCAGTAGTATAATAACTTCTAGGGGCGGCTATGGCTACACCTTC. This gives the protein CASSIITSRGGYGYTF.